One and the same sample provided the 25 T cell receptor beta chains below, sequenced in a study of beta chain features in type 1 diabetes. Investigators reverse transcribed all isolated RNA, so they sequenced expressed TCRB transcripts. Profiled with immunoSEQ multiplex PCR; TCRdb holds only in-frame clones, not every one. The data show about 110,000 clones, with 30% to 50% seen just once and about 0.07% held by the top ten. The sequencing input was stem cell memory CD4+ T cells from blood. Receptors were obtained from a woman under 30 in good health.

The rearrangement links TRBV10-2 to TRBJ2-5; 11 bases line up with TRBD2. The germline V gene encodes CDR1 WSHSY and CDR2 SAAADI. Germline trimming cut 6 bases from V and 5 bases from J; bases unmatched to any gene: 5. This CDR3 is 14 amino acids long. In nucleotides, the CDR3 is TGCGCCAGCAGGAAGGGACTAGCGGTCGAGACCCAGTACTTC. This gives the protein CASRKGLAVETQYF.

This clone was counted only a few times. CDR3 DNA sequence: TGTGCCAGCAGTCTTAGACAGATACGCTACGAGCAGTACTTC. This gives the protein CASSLRQIRYEQYF. The V and J genes are TRBV28 and TRBJ2-7; possibly TRBD1 for D (5 bases). Looked up from germline, CDR1 is MDHEN and CDR2 is SYDVKM. The CDR3 consists of 14 residues. The ends were cut back, 5 bases at V and 3 bases at J, with 14 bases in the middle. The variable domain in full, completed from reference TRBV28 and TRBJ2-7, reads DVKVTQSSRYLVKRTGEKVFLECVQDMDHENMFWYRQDPGLGLRLIYFSYDVKMKEKGDIPEGYSVSREKKERFSLILESASTNQTSMYLCASSLRQIRYEQYFGPGTRLTVT.

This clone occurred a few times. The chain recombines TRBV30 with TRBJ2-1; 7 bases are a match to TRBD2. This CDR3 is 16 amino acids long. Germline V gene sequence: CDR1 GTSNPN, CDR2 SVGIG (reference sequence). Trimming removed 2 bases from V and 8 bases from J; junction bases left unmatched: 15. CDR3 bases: TGTGCCTGGAGTACCTATTGGGCGGGAGTGTCTTATGAGCAGTTCTTC. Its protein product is CAWSTYWAGVSYEQFF.

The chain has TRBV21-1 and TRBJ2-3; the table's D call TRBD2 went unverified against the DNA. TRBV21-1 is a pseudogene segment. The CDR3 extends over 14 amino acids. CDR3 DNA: TGTGCCAGCAGCAAAACGCCCCCGGGAGATACGCAGTATTTT. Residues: CASSKTPPGDTQYF.

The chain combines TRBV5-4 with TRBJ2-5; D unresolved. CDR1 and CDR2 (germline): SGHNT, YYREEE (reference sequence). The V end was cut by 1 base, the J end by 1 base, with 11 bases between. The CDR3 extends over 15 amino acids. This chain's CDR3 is CASSLNLGSQETQYF. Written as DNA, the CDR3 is TGTGCCAGCAGCTTGAATCTAGGCAGCCAAGAGACCCAGTACTTC. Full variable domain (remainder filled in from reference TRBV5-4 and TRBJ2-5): ETGVTQSPTHLIKTRGQQVTLRCSSQSGHNTVSWYQQALGQGPQFIFQYYREEENGRGNFPPRFSGLQFPNYSSELNVNALELDDSALYLCASSLNLGSQETQYFGPGTRLLVL.

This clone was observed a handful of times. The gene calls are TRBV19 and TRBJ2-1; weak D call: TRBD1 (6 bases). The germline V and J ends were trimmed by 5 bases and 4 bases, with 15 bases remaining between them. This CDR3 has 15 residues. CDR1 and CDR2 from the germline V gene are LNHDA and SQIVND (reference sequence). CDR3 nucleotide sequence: TGTGCCAGTAGTGCAGGAGACAGGAGGTACAATGAGCAGTTCTTC. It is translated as CASSAGDRRYNEQFF.

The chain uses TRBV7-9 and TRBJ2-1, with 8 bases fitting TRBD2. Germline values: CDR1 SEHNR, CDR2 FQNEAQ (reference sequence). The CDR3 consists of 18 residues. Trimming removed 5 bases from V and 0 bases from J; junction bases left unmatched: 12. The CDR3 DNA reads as TGTGCCAGCAGCCCTATTGTCCTAGCGGGCCCCTCCTACAATGAGCAGTTCTTC. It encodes CASSPIVLAGPSYNEQFF.

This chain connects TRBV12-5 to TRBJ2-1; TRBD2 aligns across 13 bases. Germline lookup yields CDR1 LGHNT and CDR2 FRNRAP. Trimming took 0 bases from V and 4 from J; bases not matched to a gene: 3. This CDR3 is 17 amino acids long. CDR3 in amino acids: CASGLVTSGRGYNEQFF. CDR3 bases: TGTGCTAGTGGTTTGGTAACTAGCGGGAGGGGGTACAATGAGCAGTTCTTC.

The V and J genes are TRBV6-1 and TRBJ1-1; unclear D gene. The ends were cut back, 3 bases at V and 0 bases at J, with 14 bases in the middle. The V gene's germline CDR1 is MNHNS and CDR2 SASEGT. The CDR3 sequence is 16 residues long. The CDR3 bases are TGTGCCAGCAGTGAGGAGGTAGGACGGATGAACACTGAAGCTTTCTTT. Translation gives CASSEEVGRMNTEAFF.

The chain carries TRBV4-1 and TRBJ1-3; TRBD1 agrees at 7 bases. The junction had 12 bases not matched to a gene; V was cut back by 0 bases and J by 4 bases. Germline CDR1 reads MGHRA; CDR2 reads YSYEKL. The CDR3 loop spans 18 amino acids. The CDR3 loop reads CASSQDFPGGSAGNTIYF. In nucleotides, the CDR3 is TGCGCCAGCAGCCAAGACTTCCCAGGGGGAAGTGCAGGAAACACCATATATTTT.

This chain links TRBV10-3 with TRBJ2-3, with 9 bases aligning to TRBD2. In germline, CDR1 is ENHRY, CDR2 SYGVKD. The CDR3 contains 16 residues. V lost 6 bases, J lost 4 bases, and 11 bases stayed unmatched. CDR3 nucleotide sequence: TGTGCCATCAGCCTACTAGCGGGTGCTTTTCCAGATACGCAGTATTTT. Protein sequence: CAISLLAGAFPDTQYF.

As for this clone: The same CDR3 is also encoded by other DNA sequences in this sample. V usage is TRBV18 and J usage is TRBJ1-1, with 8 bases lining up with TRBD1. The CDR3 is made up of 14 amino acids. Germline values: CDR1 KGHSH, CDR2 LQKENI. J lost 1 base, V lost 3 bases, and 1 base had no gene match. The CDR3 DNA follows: TGTGCCAGCTCACCCGGACAGGGGAACACTGAAGCTTTCTTT. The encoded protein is CASSPGQGNTEAFF.

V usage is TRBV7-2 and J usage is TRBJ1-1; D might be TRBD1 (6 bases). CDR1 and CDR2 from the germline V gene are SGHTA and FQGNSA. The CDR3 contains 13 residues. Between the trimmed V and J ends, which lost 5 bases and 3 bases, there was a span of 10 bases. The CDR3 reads CASSIQGYTEAFF. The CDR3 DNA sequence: TGTGCCAGCAGCATACAGGGCTACACTGAAGCTTTCTTT.

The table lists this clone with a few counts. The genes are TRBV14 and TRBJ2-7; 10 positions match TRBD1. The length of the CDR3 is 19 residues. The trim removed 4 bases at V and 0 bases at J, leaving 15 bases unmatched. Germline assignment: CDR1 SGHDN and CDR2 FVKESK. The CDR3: CASSPKGRDRGFHSYEQYF. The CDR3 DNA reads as TGTGCCAGCAGCCCGAAAGGCCGGGACAGGGGCTTCCACTCCTACGAGCAGTACTTC.

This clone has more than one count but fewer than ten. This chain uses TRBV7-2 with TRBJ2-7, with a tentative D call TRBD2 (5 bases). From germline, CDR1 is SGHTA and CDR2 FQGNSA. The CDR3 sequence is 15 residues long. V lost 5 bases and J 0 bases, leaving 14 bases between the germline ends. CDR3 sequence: CASSPRLGSSYEQYF. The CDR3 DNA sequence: TGTGCCAGCAGCCCCCGTCTTGGGAGCTCCTACGAGCAGTACTTC. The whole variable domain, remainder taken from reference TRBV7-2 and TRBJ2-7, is GAGVSQSPSNKVTEKGKDVELRCDPISGHTALYWYRQSLGQGLEFLIYFQGNSAPDKSGLPSDRFSAERTGGSVSTLTIQRTQQEDSAVYLCASSPRLGSSYEQYFGPGTRLTVT.

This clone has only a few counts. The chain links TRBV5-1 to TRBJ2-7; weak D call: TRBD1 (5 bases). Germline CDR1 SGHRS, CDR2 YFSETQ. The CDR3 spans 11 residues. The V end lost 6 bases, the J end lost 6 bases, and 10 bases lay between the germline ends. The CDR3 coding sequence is TGCGCCAGCAATAGGGGCCTCGAGCAGTACTTC. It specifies CASNRGLEQYF. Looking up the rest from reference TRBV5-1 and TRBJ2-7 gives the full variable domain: KAGVTQTPRYLIKTRGQQVTLSCSPISGHRSVSWYQQTPGQGLQFLFEYFSETQRNKGNFPGRFSGRQFSNSRSEMNVSTLELGDSALYLCASNRGLEQYFGPGTRLTVT.

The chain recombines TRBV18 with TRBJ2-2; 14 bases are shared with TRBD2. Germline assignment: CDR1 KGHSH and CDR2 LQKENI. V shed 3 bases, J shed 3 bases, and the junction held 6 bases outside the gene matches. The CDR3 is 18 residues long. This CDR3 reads CASSPPGLAGVYTGELFF. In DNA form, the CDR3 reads TGTGCCAGCTCACCGCCGGGACTAGCGGGAGTTTACACCGGGGAGCTGTTTTTT.

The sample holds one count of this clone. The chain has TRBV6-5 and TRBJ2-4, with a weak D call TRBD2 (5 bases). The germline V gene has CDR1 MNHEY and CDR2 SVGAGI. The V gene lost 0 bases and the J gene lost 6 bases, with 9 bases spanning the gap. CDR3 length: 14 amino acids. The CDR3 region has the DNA TGTGCCAGCAGTTACTCTCGACTAACAAACATTCAGTACTTC. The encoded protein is CASSYSRLTNIQYF.

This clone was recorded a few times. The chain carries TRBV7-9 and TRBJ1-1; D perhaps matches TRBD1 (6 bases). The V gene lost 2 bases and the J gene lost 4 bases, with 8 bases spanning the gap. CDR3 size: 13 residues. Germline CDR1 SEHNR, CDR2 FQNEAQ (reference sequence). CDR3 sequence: CASSLTGSTEAFF. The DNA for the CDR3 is TGTGCCAGCAGCTTAACAGGGTCCACTGAAGCTTTCTTT.

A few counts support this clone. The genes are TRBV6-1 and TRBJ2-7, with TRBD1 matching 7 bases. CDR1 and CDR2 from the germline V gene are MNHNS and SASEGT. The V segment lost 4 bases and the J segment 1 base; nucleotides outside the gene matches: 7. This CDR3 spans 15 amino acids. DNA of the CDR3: TGTGCCAGCAGTGGGCAACAGGGGTTGTCCTACGAGCAGTACTTC. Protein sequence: CASSGQQGLSYEQYF.

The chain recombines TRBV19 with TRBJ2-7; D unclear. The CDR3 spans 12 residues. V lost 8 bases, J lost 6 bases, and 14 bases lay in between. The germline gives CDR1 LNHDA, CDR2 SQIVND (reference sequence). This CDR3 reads CASESVLREQYF. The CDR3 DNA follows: TGTGCCAGTGAATCGGTCCTGCGCGAGCAGTACTTC.

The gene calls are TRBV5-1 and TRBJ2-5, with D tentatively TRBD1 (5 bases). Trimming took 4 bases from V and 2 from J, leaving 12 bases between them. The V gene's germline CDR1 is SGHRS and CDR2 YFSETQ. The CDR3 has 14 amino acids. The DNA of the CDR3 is TGCGCCAGCAGCCTTCGACAGCCACAAGAGACCCAGTACTTC. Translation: CASSLRQPQETQYF.

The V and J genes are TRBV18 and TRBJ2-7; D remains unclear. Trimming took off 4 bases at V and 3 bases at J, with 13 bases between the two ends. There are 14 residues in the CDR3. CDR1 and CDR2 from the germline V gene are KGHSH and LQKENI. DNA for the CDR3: TGTGCCAGCTCACGAATCGGCAGGAACTACGAGCAGTACTTC. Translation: CASSRIGRNYEQYF. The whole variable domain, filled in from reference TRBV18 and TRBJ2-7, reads NAGVMQNPRHLVRRRGQEARLRCSPMKGHSHVYWYRQLPEEGLKFMVYLQKENIIDESGMPKERFSAEFPKEGPSILRIQQVVRGDSAAYFCASSRIGRNYEQYFGPGTRLTVT.

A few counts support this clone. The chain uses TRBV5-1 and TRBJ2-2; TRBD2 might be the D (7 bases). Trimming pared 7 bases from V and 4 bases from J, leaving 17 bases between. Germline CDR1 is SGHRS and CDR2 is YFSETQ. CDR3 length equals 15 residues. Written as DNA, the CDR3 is TGCGCCAGCCACTCGGGGGGCGCGTTCACCGGGGAGCTGTTTTTT. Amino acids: CASHSGGAFTGELFF.

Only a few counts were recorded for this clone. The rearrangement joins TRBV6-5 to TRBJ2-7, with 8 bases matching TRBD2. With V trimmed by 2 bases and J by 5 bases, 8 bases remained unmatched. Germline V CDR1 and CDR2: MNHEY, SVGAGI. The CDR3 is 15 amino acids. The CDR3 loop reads CASSYGRGRRHEQYF. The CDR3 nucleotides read TGTGCCAGCAGTTACGGCCGCGGGAGGCGCCACGAGCAGTACTTC.